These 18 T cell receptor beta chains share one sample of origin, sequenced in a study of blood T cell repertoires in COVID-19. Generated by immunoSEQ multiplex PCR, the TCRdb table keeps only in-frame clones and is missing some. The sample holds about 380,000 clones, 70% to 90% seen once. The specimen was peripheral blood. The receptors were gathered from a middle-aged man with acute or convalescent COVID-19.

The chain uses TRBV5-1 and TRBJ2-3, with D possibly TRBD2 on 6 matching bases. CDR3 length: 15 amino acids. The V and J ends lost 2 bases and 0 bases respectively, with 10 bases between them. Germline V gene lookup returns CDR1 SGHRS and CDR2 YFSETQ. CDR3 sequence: CASSFSGSSTDTQYF. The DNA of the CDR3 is TGCGCCAGCAGCTTTAGCGGATCTAGCACAGATACGCAGTATTTT.

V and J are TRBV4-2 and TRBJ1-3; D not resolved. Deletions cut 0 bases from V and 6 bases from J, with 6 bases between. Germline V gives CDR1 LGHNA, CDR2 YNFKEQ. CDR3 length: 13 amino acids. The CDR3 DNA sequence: TGTGCCAGCAGCCAAGATTGGGCAAACACCATATATTTT. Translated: CASSQDWANTIYF.

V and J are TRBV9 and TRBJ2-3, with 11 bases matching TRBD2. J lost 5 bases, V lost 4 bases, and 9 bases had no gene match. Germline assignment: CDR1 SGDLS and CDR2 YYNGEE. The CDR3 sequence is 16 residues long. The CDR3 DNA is TGTGCCAGCAGCCCCCGTCGGCTAGCGGGAGGAGATACGCAGTATTTT. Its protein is CASSPRRLAGGDTQYF.

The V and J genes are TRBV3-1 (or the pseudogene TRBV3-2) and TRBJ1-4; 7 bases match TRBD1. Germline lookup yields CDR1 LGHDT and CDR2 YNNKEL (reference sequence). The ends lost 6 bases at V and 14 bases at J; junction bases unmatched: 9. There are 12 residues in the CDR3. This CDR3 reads CASSPDRSELFF. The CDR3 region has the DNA TGTGCCAGCAGTCCGGACAGGTCAGAGCTGTTTTTT.

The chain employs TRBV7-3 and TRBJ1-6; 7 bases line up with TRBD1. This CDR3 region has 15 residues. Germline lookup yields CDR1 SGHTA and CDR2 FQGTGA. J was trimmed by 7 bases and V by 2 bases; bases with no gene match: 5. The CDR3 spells CASSLQGDGNSPLHF. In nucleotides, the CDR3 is TGTGCCAGCAGCTTACAGGGGGATGGGAATTCACCCCTCCACTTT. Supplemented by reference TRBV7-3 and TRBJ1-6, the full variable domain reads GAGVSQTPSNKVTEKGKYVELRCDPISGHTALYWYRQSLGQGPEFLIYFQGTGAADDSGLPNDRFFAVRPEGSVSTLKIQRTERGDSAVYLCASSLQGDGNSPLHFGNGTRLTVT.

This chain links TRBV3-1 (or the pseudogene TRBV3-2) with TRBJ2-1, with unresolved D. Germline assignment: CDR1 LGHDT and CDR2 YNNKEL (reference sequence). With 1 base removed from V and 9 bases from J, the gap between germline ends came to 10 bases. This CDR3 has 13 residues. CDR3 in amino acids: CASSQARSGEQFF. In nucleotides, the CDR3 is TGTGCCAGCAGCCAAGCCAGGTCAGGTGAGCAGTTCTTC.

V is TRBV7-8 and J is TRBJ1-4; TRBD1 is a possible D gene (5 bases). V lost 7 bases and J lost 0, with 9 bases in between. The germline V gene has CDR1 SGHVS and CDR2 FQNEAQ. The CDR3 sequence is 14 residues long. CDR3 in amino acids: CASTRGTTNEKLFF. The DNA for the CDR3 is TGTGCCAGCACAAGGGGTACAACTAATGAAAAACTGTTTTTT.

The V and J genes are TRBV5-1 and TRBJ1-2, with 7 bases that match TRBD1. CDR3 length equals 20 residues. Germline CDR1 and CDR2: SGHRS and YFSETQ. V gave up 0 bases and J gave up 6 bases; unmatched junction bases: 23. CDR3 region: CASSLDFGGTQDRNKNGYTF. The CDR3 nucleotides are TGCGCCAGCAGCTTGGACTTTGGCGGGACCCAGGACAGGAATAAGAATGGCTACACCTTC.

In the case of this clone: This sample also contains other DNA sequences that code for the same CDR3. The CDR3 loop reads CASSSGGETQYF. DNA of the CDR3: TGTGCCAGCAGCTCAGGGGGGGAGACCCAGTACTTC. The genes are TRBV12-3 or TRBV12-4 and TRBJ2-5, with a tentative D call TRBD1 (7 bases). The CDR3 has 12 amino acids. Trimming cost V 6 bases and J 5 bases, with 10 bases left between them.

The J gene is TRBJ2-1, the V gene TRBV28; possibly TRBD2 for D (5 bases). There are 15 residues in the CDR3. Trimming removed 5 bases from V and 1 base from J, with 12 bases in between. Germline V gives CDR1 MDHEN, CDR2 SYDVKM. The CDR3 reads CASSPPGGSYNEQFF. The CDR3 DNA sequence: TGTGCCAGCAGTCCACCGGGCGGGTCCTACAATGAGCAGTTCTTC. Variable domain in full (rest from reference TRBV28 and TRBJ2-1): DVKVTQSSRYLVKRTGEKVFLECVQDMDHENMFWYRQDPGLGLRLIYFSYDVKMKEKGDIPEGYSVSREKKERFSLILESASTNQTSMYLCASSPPGGSYNEQFFGPGTRLTVL.

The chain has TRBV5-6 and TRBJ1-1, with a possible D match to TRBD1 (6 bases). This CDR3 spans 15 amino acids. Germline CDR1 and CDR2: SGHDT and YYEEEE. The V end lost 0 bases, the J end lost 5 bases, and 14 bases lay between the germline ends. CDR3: CASSLAVRGITEAFF. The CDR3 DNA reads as TGTGCCAGCAGCTTGGCCGTCAGGGGTATAACTGAAGCTTTCTTT.

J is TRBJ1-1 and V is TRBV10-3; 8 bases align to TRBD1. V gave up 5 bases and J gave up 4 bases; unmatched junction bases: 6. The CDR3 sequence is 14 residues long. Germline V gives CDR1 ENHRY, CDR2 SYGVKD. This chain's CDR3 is CAISSDRVVTEAFF. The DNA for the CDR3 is TGTGCCATCAGTTCGGACAGGGTGGTCACTGAAGCTTTCTTT.

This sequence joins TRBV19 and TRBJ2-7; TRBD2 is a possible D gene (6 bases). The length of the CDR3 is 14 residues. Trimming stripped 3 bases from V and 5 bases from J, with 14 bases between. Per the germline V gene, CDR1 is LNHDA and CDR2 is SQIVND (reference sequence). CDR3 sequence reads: CASSIRSGDHEQYF. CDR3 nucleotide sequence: TGTGCCAGTAGTATCAGGTCGGGGGACCACGAGCAGTACTTC.

The CDR3 DNA reads as TGCGCCAGCAGCGGACGTGCGGGGGGAATGGGCGAGCAGTACTTC. It translates to CASSGRAGGMGEQYF. The gene calls are TRBV4-1 and TRBJ2-7, with TRBD2 matching over 8 bases. Trimming took 5 bases from V and 6 from J; bases not matched to a gene: 12. This CDR3 comprises 15 residues. Germline V CDR1 and CDR2: MGHRA, YSYEKL.

CDR3 in amino acids: CASSYSRQATEAFF. The CDR3 DNA reads TGTGCCAGCAGTTACTCGAGACAGGCCACTGAAGCTTTCTTT. The chain uses TRBV6-5 and TRBJ1-1, with a possible D match to TRBD1 (6 bases). V lost 0 bases and J lost 4, with 9 bases in between. Germline CDR1 is MNHEY and CDR2 is SVGAGI. The CDR3 is made up of 14 amino acids.

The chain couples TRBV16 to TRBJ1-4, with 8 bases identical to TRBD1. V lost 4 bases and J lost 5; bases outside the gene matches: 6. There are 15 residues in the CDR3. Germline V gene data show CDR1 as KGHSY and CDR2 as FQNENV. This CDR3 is CASSRRQGRNEKLFF. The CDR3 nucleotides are TGTGCCAGCAGCCGCCGACAGGGGAGAAATGAAAAACTGTTTTTT.

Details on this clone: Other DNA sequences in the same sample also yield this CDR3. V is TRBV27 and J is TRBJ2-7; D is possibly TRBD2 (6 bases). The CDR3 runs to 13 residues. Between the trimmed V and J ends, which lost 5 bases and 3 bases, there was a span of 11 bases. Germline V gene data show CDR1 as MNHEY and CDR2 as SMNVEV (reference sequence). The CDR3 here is CASSLFGGYEQYF. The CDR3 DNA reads TGTGCCAGCAGTCTCTTCGGGGGCTACGAGCAGTACTTC.

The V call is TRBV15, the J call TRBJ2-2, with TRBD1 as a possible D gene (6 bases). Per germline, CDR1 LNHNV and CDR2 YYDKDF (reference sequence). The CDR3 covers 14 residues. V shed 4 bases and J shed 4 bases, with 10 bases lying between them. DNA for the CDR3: TGTGCCACCAGCACCCGGACAGCCACCGGGGAGCTGTTTTTT. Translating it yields CATSTRTATGELFF.